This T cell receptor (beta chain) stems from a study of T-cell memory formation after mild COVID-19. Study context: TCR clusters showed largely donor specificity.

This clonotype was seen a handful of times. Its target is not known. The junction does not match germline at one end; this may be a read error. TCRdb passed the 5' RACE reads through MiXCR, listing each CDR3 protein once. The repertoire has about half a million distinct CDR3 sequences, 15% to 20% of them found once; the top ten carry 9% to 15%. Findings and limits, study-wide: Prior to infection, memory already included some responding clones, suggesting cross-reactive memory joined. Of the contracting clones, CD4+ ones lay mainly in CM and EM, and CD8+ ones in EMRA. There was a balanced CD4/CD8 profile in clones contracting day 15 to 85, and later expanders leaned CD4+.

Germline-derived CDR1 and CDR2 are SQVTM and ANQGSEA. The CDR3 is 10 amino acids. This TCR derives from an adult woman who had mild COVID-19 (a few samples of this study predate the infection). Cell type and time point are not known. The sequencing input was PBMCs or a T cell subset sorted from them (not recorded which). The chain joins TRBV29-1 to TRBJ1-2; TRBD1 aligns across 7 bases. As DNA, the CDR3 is TGTGGGACAGAAAACTATGGCTACACCTTC. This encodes CGTENYGYTF.